This T cell receptor beta chain was identified in a study of PD-1 blockade in classical Hodgkin lymphoma (dated by TCRdb to 2018 to 2020). Broadly, across the study: Nivolumab dosing was 3 mg/kg intravenously every 2 weeks, continuing until either disease progression or unacceptable toxicity. To define a peripheral blood immune signature of response to PD-1 blockade in classical Hodgkin lymphoma, the study combined TCR beta sequencing with CyTOF.

Genomic DNA was extracted with the Qiagen DNeasy kit from unsorted PBMCs and from negatively selected CD4+ and CD8+ fractions. Amplification of TCR beta CDR3 regions was done by immunoSEQ multiplex PCR with primers that anneal to V and J segments. A synthetic immune receptor repertoire was used to minimize amplification bias, and any remaining bias was removed computationally after sequencing. The source study handled its data this way. Repertoire diversity was quantified as the Shannon entropy index using custom Python scripts. Unsorted, CD4+ and CD8+ repertoires were examined separately, except in combined analyses, for which CD4+ and CD8+ sequences were merged in silico. Clonal expansion was defined as a frequency increase of at least 2-fold after treatment compared with C1D1, and clones undetected at baseline were assigned a pseudocount of 0.5. Clones with 0 or 1 copy at C1D1 were classified as singleton clones, and clones with 2 or more copies were classified as non-singleton clones. By matching protein sequences in sorted samples from the same patient, clones expanded in unsorted samples were annotated as CD4+, CD8+ or unknown. Wilcoxon tests were applied to paired samples to test diversity changes from C1D1 to C4D1. In TCRdb, the immuneACCESS table is reduced to in-frame sequences with V and J assigned. These tables do not hold every clone; where another copy was compared, an unresolved V gene accounts for under half, and the others remain unexplained. The V and J calls and clone size come from that table; D and trimming were worked out from the DNA. This sample gives more than 50,000 clones in total; under 95% of them show up just once. Of the sample, about 8.8% is held by the ten largest clones.

About this clone itself: The antigen it recognizes is unknown. Within one base of it there is no much larger clone, and no base qualities were kept.

Results and caveats for the whole study, not just this receptor: A significant rise by C4D1 was seen in CD4+ but not CD8+ TCR diversity (p=0.0027 vs p=0.16), with the rise being most apparent in complete responders (p=0.02). Patients starting nivolumab less than 1 year after ASCT had lower diversity and were excluded from later analyses to avoid confounding by immune reconstitution. The study covered only a single clinical trial cohort, and the causes of the repertoire differences, possibly disease activity or prior therapy, were still not defined. Among trial patients, those achieving complete response had baseline diversity similar to that of newly diagnosed patients, while diversity was significantly lower in partial responders and progressors. Baseline TCR diversity was reported to be lower in newly diagnosed patients than in healthy donors and to be lower still in relapsed/refractory patients.

V is reduced by 3 bases and J by 1 base, leaving a spacing of 13 bases between them. Sequences SQVTM (CDR1) and ANQGSEA (CDR2) are obtained from the germline V gene. The CDR3 covers 15 residues, taking in both the cysteine and the phenylalanine. Only CDR3 DNA remains: 45 bases, in frame from the first base. The time point label of this sample denotes: cycle 1 day 1 (C1D1), immediately before nivolumab initiation. Every trial patient had relapsed after autologous stem cell transplantation, and cohorts A, B and C differed in prior brentuximab vedotin exposure. A total of approximately 51 patients with relapsed/refractory classical Hodgkin lymphoma made up the trial cohort, and each patient's best overall response was complete response, partial response or progressive disease. Trial patients were treated with single-agent nivolumab in the multi-cohort phase II CheckMate 205 trial. An independent review committee assessed best overall response by applying the 2007 International Working Group response criteria. Trial PBMCs were collected just before the start of nivolumab (C1D1) and during therapy at cycle 2 day 1 and cycle 4 day 1. Peripheral blood was collected in 8 mL Vacutainer Cell Preparation Tubes, from which PBMCs were isolated by centrifugation and then cryopreserved.

This TCR was recovered from a human donor with classical Hodgkin lymphoma. The input for sequencing was peripheral blood mononuclear cells (PBMCs), taken at baseline. The rearrangement combines TRBV29-1 with TRBJ2-1; TRBD1 is a weak D gene call, 6 bases matching. The CDR3 region reads CSVDPGQRSYNEQFF. In nucleotides, the sequence is TGCAGCGTTGACCCTGGACAGCGATCCTACAATGAGCAGTTCTTC.